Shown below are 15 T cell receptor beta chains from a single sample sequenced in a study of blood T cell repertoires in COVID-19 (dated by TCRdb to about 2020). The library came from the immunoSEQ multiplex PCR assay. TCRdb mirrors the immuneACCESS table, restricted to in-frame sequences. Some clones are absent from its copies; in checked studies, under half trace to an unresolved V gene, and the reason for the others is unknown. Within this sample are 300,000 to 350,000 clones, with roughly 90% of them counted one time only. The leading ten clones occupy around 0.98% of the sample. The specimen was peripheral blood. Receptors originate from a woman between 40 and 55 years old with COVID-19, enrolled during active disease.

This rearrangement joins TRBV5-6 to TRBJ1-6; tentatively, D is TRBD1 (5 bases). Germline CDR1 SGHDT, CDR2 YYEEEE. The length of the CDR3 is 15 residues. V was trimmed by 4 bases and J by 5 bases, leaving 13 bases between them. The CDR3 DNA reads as TGTGCCAGCAGCCGGAAAGGAGGGGATAATTCACCCCTCCACTTT. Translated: CASSRKGGDNSPLHF.

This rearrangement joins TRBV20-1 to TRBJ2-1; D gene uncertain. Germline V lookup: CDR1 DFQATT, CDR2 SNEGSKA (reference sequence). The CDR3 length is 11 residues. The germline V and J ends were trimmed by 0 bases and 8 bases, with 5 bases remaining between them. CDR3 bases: TGCAGTGCTAGAGATCTTGATGAGCAGTTCTTC. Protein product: CSARDLDEQFF.

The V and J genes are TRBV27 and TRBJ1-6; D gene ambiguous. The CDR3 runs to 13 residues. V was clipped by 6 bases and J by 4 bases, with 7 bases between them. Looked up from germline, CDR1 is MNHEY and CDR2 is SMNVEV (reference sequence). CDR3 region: CASSREYNSPLHF. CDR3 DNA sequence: TGTGCCAGCAGCCGCGAGTATAATTCACCCCTCCACTTT.

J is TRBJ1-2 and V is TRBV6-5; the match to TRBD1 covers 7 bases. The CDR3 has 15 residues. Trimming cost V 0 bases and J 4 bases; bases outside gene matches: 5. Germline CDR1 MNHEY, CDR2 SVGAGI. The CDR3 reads CASSYSYDRVYGYTF. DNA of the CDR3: TGTGCCAGCAGTTACTCCTATGACAGGGTCTATGGCTACACCTTC.

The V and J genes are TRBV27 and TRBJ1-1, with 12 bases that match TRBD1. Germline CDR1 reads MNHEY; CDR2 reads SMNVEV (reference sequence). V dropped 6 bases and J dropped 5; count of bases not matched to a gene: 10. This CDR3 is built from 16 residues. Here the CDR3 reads CASSFRDRGQGTEAFF. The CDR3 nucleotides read TGTGCCAGCAGCTTCCGGGACAGGGGGCAGGGGACTGAAGCTTTCTTT.

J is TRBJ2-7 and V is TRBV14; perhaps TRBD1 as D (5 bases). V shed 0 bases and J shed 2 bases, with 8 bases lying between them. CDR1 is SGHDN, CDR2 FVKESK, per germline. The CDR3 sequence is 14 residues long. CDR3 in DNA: TGTGCCAGCAGCCAAGACCCGGACACCTACGAGCAGTACTTC. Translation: CASSQDPDTYEQYF.

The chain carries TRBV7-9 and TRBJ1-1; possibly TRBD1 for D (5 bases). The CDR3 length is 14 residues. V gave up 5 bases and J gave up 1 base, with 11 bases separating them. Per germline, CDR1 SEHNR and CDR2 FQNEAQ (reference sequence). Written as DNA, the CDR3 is TGTGCCAGCAGCAAGTCGACAGCGAACACTGAAGCTTTCTTT. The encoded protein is CASSKSTANTEAFF. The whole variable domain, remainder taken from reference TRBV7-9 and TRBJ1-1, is DTGVSQNPRHKITKRGQNVTFRCDPISEHNRLYWYRQTLGQGPEFLTYFQNEAQLEKSRLLSDRFSAERPKGSFSTLEIQRTEQGDSAMYLCASSKSTANTEAFFGQGTRLTVV.

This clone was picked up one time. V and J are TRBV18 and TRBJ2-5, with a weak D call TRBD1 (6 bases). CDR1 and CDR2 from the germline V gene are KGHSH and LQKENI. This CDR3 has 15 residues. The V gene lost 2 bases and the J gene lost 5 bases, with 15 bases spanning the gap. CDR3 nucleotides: TGTGCCAGCTCACCAGTATGGGACGGACAGGAGACCCAGTACTTC. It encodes CASSPVWDGQETQYF.

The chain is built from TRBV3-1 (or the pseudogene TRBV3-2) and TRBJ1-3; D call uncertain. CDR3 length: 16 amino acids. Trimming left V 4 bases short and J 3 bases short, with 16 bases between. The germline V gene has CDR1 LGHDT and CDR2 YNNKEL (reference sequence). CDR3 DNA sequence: TGTGCCAGCAGCCCCAGAGTGGCTTCTAGTGGAAACACCATATATTTT. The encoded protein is CASSPRVASSGNTIYF.

The CDR3: CASSYLAGGYNEQFF. DNA of the CDR3: TGTGCCAGCAGTTATCTAGCCGGAGGATACAATGAGCAGTTCTTC. V is TRBV6-6 and J is TRBJ2-1, with D maybe TRBD2 (5 bases). Germline V lookup: CDR1 MNHNY, CDR2 SVGAGI (reference sequence). The CDR3 loop spans 15 amino acids. The V gene lost 3 bases and the J gene lost 4 bases, with 13 bases spanning the gap.

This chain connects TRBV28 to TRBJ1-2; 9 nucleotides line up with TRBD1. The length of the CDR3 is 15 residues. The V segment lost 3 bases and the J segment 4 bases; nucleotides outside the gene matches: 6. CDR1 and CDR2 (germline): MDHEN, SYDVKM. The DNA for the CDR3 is TGTGCCAGCAGTTTGCTGGACAGGGGAACCTATGGCTACACCTTC. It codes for CASSLLDRGTYGYTF.

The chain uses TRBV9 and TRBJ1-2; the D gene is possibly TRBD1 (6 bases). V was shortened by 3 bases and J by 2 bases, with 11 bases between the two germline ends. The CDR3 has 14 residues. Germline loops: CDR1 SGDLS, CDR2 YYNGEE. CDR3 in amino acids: CASSADRTNYGYTF. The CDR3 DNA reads TGTGCCAGCAGCGCGGACAGAACCAACTATGGCTACACCTTC.

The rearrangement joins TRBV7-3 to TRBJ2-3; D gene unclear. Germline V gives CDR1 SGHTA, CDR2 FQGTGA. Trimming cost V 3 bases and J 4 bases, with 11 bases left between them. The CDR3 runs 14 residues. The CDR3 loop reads CASSFDITADTQYF. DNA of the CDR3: TGTGCCAGCAGCTTCGACATCACAGCAGATACGCAGTATTTT.

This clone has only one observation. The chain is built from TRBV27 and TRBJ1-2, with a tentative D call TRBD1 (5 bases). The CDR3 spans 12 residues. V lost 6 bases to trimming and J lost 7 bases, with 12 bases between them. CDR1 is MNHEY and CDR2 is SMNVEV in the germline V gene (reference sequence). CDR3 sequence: CASRFGASGYTF. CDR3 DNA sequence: TGTGCCAGCAGATTTGGGGCCTCTGGCTACACCTTC.

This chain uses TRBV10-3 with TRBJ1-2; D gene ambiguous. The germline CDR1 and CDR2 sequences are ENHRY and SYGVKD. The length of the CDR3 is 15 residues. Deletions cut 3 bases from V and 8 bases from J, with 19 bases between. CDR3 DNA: TGTGCCATCAGTGACAAACTGAAGGATGGGCAGGGCTACACCTTC. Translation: CAISDKLKDGQGYTF.